Listed here are 24 T cell receptor beta chains from one sample, sequenced in a study of T cells in Graves' hyperthyroidism and ophthalmopathy. Regions amplified from RNA transcripts were the TCR beta CDR3 regions. First-round RT-PCR targeting the TCR CDR3 was performed with the HTBI primer set. One entry per CDR3 protein, called by TCRdb with MiXCR from the multiplex PCR reads. This sample has roughly 570,000 distinct CDR3 sequences; more than 45% occur once, and the top ten carry under 20%. What was sequenced was peripheral blood or thyroid tissue (not recorded which). The receptors here all came from an adult woman with Graves' disease, either hyperthyroidism or ophthalmopathy (not recorded which).

The chain recombines TRBV28 with TRBJ2-7, with D perhaps TRBD1 (5 bases). V shed 4 bases and J shed 3 bases, with 13 bases lying between them. The germline CDR1 and CDR2 sequences are MDHEN and SYDVKM. The CDR3 runs to 14 residues. CDR3 nucleotide sequence: TGTGCCAGCAGTTCCCCAGGGCTCAGCTACGAGCAGTACTTC. As protein: CASSSPGLSYEQYF.

The chain combines TRBV29-1 with TRBJ2-5; 7 bases are shared with TRBD1. The J call is in doubt because the DNA end fits TRBJ2-7 better. Germline V gives CDR1 SQVTM, CDR2 ANQGSEA. This CDR3 comprises 13 residues. This chain's CDR3 is CSASGTAFDEQYF. The CDR3 DNA is TGCAGCGCGTCCGGGACAGCGTTTGACGAGCAGTACTTC.

This clonotype has at least ten counts. This chain joins TRBV7-2 and TRBJ1-1, with TRBD1 matching 7 bases. Trimming removed 1 base from V and 3 bases from J; junction bases left unmatched: 2. CDR3 length equals 14 residues. Germline lookup yields CDR1 SGHTA and CDR2 FQGNSA. This CDR3 is CASSLVRGDTEAFF. In DNA, the CDR3 is TGTGCCAGCAGCTTAGTCAGGGGGGACACTGAAGCTTTCTTT.

The gene calls are TRBV5-1 and TRBJ1-3, with D possibly TRBD1 on 5 matching bases. The V gene lost 3 bases and the J gene lost 3 bases, with 13 bases spanning the gap. The CDR3 loop spans 15 amino acids. CDR1 is SGHRS, CDR2 YFSETQ, per germline. This CDR3 is CASSYVGTGGNTIYF. The CDR3 DNA reads as TGCGCCAGCAGCTATGTGGGGACTGGTGGAAACACCATATATTTT.

V gene TRBV12-3 or TRBV12-4 combines with J gene TRBJ1-1; D is uncertain. Trimming cost V 6 bases and J 3 bases, with 14 bases left between them. The CDR3 has 14 amino acids. The CDR3 DNA follows: TGTGCCAGCAGCCAATTCGGGGTGGACACTGAAGCTTTCTTT. It codes for CASSQFGVDTEAFF.

On this clonotype itself: A clone one base away is much larger, so this may be a read error. The V call is TRBV7-2, the J call TRBJ1-1; D is possibly TRBD1 (5 bases). The CDR3 runs 17 residues. V lost 3 bases to trimming and J lost 4 bases, with 21 bases between them. Per germline, CDR1 SGHTA and CDR2 FQGNSA. The CDR3 sequence: CASSFSGTPRISTEAFF. For the CDR3, the DNA is TGTGCCAGCAGCTTTTCCGGGACTCCGAGAATAAGCACTGAAGCTTTCTTT. The full variable domain, completed using reference TRBV7-2 and TRBJ1-1, is GAGVSQSPSNKVTEKGKDVELRCDPISGHTALYWYRQSLGQGLEFLIYFQGNSAPDKSGLPSDRFSAERTGGSVSTLTIQRTQQEDSAVYLCASSFSGTPRISTEAFFGQGTRLTVV.

This clonotype was detected only a few times. V gene TRBV10-3 combines with J gene TRBJ2-1; D is perhaps TRBD2 (5 bases). V lost 8 bases, J lost 0 bases, and 14 bases lay in between. The CDR3 contains 15 residues. Germline V gives CDR1 ENHRY, CDR2 SYGVKD. The CDR3 DNA follows: TGTGCCATCGGGTGGGGAGACGGCTCCTACAATGAGCAGTTCTTC. Its protein product is CAIGWGDGSYNEQFF.

In this sample, this clonotype turned up many times. This chain links TRBV5-1 with TRBJ2-2; no reliable D call. This CDR3 spans 14 amino acids. V was cut by 1 base and J by 5 bases, with 9 bases left in between. Per germline, CDR1 SGHRS and CDR2 YFSETQ. CDR3 loop: CASSLFQETGELFF. The CDR3 nucleotides read TGCGCCAGCAGCTTGTTCCAGGAAACCGGGGAGCTGTTTTTT. The full variable domain, with the rest looked up from reference TRBV5-1 and TRBJ2-2, is KAGVTQTPRYLIKTRGQQVTLSCSPISGHRSVSWYQQTPGQGLQFLFEYFSETQRNKGNFPGRFSGRQFSNSRSEMNVSTLELGDSALYLCASSLFQETGELFFGEGSRLTVL.

The J gene is TRBJ2-7, the V gene TRBV20-1; the match to TRBD1 covers 7 bases. CDR1 and CDR2 from the germline V gene are DFQATT and SNEGSKA (reference sequence). After removal of 1 base from V and 0 bases from J, the junction contained 0 bases not matched to a gene. The CDR3 is made up of 13 amino acids. The DNA of the CDR3 is TGCAGTGCTAGAGGACAGGGCTCCTACGAGCAGTACTTC. Translated: CSARGQGSYEQYF.

This clonotype was detected many times. The V gene is TRBV7-9, the J gene TRBJ2-7; D gene unclear. Germline CDR1 SEHNR, CDR2 FQNEAQ (reference sequence). This CDR3 is built from 14 residues. V gave up 3 bases and J gave up 5 bases, with 14 bases separating them. This CDR3 is CASSFPPTPDEQYF. CDR3 bases: TGTGCCAGCAGCTTCCCCCCCACCCCCGACGAGCAGTACTTC.

This clonotype appeared many times. This chain connects TRBV2 to TRBJ1-1; no clear D. The CDR3 is made up of 13 amino acids. In germline, CDR1 is SNHLY, CDR2 FYNNEI. The germline V and J ends were trimmed by 6 bases and 2 bases, with 10 bases remaining between them. CDR3 DNA sequence: TGTGCCAGCAGGGCGGGTGATAACACTGAAGCTTTCTTT. It is translated as CASRAGDNTEAFF.

This chain connects TRBV7-9 to TRBJ1-3; 7 positions match TRBD1. The J segment lost 1 base and the V segment lost 1 base, leaving 4 bases of the junction unmatched. CDR3 length: 16 amino acids. From germline, CDR1 is SEHNR and CDR2 FQNEAQ (reference sequence). CDR3 loop: CASSLVQGLSGNTIYF. The CDR3 DNA reads as TGTGCCAGCAGCTTAGTACAGGGGTTGTCTGGAAACACCATATATTTT.

This clonotype was observed at least ten times. In DNA form, the CDR3 reads TGTGCCAGCAGCCAATCGGGGGCGCGCTACGAGCAGTACTTC. This codes for CASSQSGARYEQYF. The chain is built from TRBV4-2 and TRBJ2-7; D tentatively fits TRBD1 or TRBD2 (6 bases each). The CDR3 is made up of 14 amino acids. Trimming cost V 2 bases and J 3 bases, with 11 bases left between them. Germline V gene lookup returns CDR1 LGHNA and CDR2 YNFKEQ.

There are many counts of this clonotype. The V gene is TRBV19, the J gene TRBJ2-7; the match to TRBD1 covers 10 bases. CDR1 is LNHDA and CDR2 is SQIVND in the germline V gene (reference sequence). The CDR3 is 14 amino acids. After removal of 6 bases from V and 5 bases from J, the junction contained 7 bases not matched to a gene. The CDR3 coding sequence is TGTGCCAGTAGCCCCCGGACAGGGGGAGACGAGCAGTACTTC. It specifies CASSPRTGGDEQYF.

The table lists this clonotype with a few counts. A single base separates this from a much larger clone, so it may be a read error. The chain recombines TRBV12-3 or TRBV12-4 with TRBJ1-5; D remains unclear. CDR3 length: 12 residues. Here the CDR3 reads CANSLRGQTQHF. As DNA, the CDR3 is TGTGCCAACAGTTTACGAGGGCAGACCCAGCATTTT.

The rearrangement joins TRBV15 to TRBJ2-3; 7 positions match TRBD2. Trimming removed 10 bases from V and 3 bases from J; junction bases left unmatched: 4. Germline V gene sequence: CDR1 LNHNV, CDR2 YYDKDF (reference sequence). The CDR3 is made up of 12 amino acids. The CDR3 spells CAIGGRTDTQYF. DNA of the CDR3: TGTGCCATCGGCGGGAGAACAGATACGCAGTATTTT.

This clonotype has only one observation. The chain uses TRBV7-2 and TRBJ2-2; TRBD1 agrees at 7 bases. Germline V gene lookup returns CDR1 SGHTA and CDR2 FQGNSA. J lost 3 bases, V lost 5 bases, and 6 bases had no gene match. The CDR3 totals 15 residues. CDR3 sequence (DNA): TGTGCCAGCAGCCAGGGGGTCCGCGACACCGGGGAGCTGTTTTTT. Translated: CASSQGVRDTGELFF.

This clonotype has ten or more counts. The J gene is TRBJ1-1, the V gene TRBV18, with TRBD1 matching over 8 bases. V dropped 8 bases and J dropped 5; count of bases not matched to a gene: 7. The germline V gene encodes CDR1 KGHSH and CDR2 LQKENI. The CDR3 extends over 13 amino acids. CDR3 in DNA: TGTGCCAGCGCAAGGACAGGGCGAACTGAAGCTTTCTTT. It yields the protein CASARTGRTEAFF. Looking up the rest from reference TRBV18 and TRBJ1-1 gives the full variable domain: NAGVMQNPRHLVRRRGQEARLRCSPMKGHSHVYWYRQLPEEGLKFMVYLQKENIIDESGMPKERFSAEFPKEGPSILRIQQVVRGDSAAYFCASARTGRTEAFFGQGTRLTVV.

This clonotype was observed at least ten times. This chain uses TRBV11-1 with TRBJ2-7; TRBD2 agrees at 9 bases. Germline V gene data show CDR1 as SGHAT and CDR2 as FQDESV (reference sequence). This CDR3 contains 16 residues. The junction had 13 bases not matched to a gene; V was cut back by 7 bases and J by 3 bases. The CDR3 nucleotides read TGTGCCAGCAACCCTTCTCCGACTAGCGGTTACTACGAGCAGTACTTC. Amino acid sequence: CASNPSPTSGYYEQYF.

The genes are TRBV7-9 and TRBJ1-2; D may be TRBD1 (6 bases). The germline CDR1 and CDR2 sequences are SEHNR and FQNEAQ (reference sequence). The CDR3 is made up of 13 amino acids. CDR3: CLVDGQPGYGYTF. The CDR3 DNA is TGTCTTGTTGATGGACAGCCGGGCTATGGCTACACCTTC.

This sequence joins TRBV7-6 and TRBJ1-3; D is uncertain. The CDR3 has 15 amino acids. Looked up from germline, CDR1 is SGHVS and CDR2 is FNYEAQ. V was pared by 7 bases and J by 1 base, with 14 bases between. CDR3 sequence (DNA): TGTGCCAGCACCATTCACTTGGATTCTGGAAACACCATATATTTT. This sequence encodes CASTIHLDSGNTIYF.

This clonotype was counted only a few times. The genes are TRBV15 and TRBJ2-1; 7 nucleotides align to TRBD2. The CDR3 spans 14 residues. Germline V gene sequence: CDR1 LNHNV, CDR2 YYDKDF (reference sequence). V was clipped by 8 bases and J by 0 bases; unmatched bases: 4. The CDR3 region is CATFASGSYNEQFF. CDR3 nucleotides: TGTGCCACCTTCGCTAGCGGCTCCTACAATGAGCAGTTCTTC.

This clonotype was recorded at least ten times. This chain links TRBV11-2 with TRBJ2-7, with D perhaps TRBD2 (5 bases). The CDR3 runs to 15 residues. Trimming removed 1 base at V and 1 base at J, with 11 bases between. CDR1 and CDR2 (germline): SGHAT, FQNNGV. The CDR3 nucleotides read TGTGCCAGCAGCTTAGGGGTGGGAGAATCCTACGAGCAGTACTTC. It is translated as CASSLGVGESYEQYF.

V and J are TRBV7-9 and TRBJ2-2, with D tentatively TRBD1 or TRBD2 (5 bases each). Germline V CDR1 and CDR2: SEHNR, FQNEAQ (reference sequence). This CDR3 has 14 residues. The germline V and J ends were trimmed by 5 bases and 4 bases, with 11 bases remaining between them. The CDR3: CASSRDASTGELFF. CDR3 sequence (DNA): TGTGCCAGCAGCCGGGACGCGTCCACCGGGGAGCTGTTTTTT.